This T cell receptor beta chain was captured by sequencing in a study of T cells in women clearing cervical HPV infection. Prevalent HPV16 infections were excluded; only incident single HPV16 infections included. Sequencing used immunoSEQ multiplex PCR; TCRdb keeps in-frame clones, though not all of them. The sample table includes some 30,000 clones. A note on this clone: What it binds is unknown. From the germline J gene comes the end of the CDR3, since the read stops 3 residues before it.

CDR3 size: 17 residues. Losses at the gene ends were 4 bases for V and 3 bases for J; bases not matched to a gene: 13. Germline V gives CDR1 ENHRY, CDR2 SYGVKD. Study observations and caveats: T-cell numbers per sample were unknown and may explain richness differences. Cases carried less TRBV6-7 than controls: roughly 0.11% versus 0.16%.

The gene calls are TRBV10-3 and TRBJ2-7, with TRBD1 matching 9 bases. Sequencing input: blood buffy coat. This clonotype originated in a woman aged 18 to 75 with a cervical HPV16 infection that either progressed to CIN3+ or cleared (not recorded which). CDR3 loop: CAISGPEDRGSYYEQYF. The DNA read from the CDR3 is TGTGCCATCAGTGGCCCAGAAGACAGGGGGTCTTACTACGAG.